This T cell receptor beta chain was retrieved from a study of T cells after yellow fever vaccination (dated by TCRdb to the late 2010s). With regard to the full study: The SMART-Seq v4 Ultra Low Input RNA kit was used to prepare libraries from fractions with low cell numbers. To follow T-cell clones before and after primary and booster YFV17D yellow fever vaccination, bulk TCR alpha and beta repertoires were sequenced over time. Two healthy male donors, one aged 18 to 29 and one aged 30 to 40 years, made up the cohort. Blood was drawn at multiple timepoints before and after primary and secondary immunization, with bulk PBMC replicates and cell subsets isolated.

The intended sense of this specimen's treatment or condition label: live attenuated yellow fever vaccine strain. A standard Ficoll-Paque protocol was used to isolate PBMCs from peripheral blood. Dynabeads CD4 and CD8 positive selection kits were used to isolate the CD4 and CD8 T-cell fractions. TriZol was used to extract RNA from bulk PBMCs, CD4 and CD8 fractions, and dextramer-positive and dextramer-negative fractions. The investigation overall reported the following: Because only a couple of donors were included in the study, the extent to which the findings can be generalized is limited. After the booster, most clones that had expanded after primary vaccination were detected again (nearly 98% of CD4 and around nine tenths of CD8), suggesting broad maintenance of memory. Because abundant contaminating clonotypes from the bulk population could be contained in FACS-sorted repertoires, computational filtering was required. The secondary T-cell response was weaker than the primary response but faster, peaking on day 5 instead of day 15. A small share of clonotypes was detected in both CD4 and CD8 compartments, with the overlap likely arising from convergent recombination.

This clonotype was detected only a few times. Its antigen target is currently unknown. Per-base quality was not reported, and no clone a single base away is much larger than it. The instrument given in TCRdb is Illumina NovaSeq 6000. TCR cDNA was made using 5'RACE template switching, a step that added a universal primer site and unique molecular identifiers. cDNA synthesis was primed from both the TCR alpha and TCR beta constant segments. Two PCR steps were used to amplify libraries, with sample barcodes and sequencing adapters being added in the second step. Sequencing of libraries was done on Illumina HiSeq 2500 (2x100 bp) or NovaSeq (2x150 bp). From the authors' description of their analysis: MIGEC was used to demultiplex reads and collapse the reads into UMI consensus sequences, and MiXCR was used for V(D)J alignment. Clonotypes responding to the vaccine were identified with edgeR on replicate PBMC samples, with the criteria of FDR below 0.01 and a log2 fold change above 5 up to day 15. CD4 or CD8 identity was assigned to each bulk clonotype according to whether the clonotype was present at higher abundance in the sequenced CD4 repertoire or the sequenced CD8 repertoire. The public reads were reprocessed in TCRdb via fastp at Q25 and MiXCR, keeping in-frame beta chains. When rows share a CDR3 protein, they turn into one entry using the most common DNA and genes. These V and J calls are TCRdb output, not the study's own analysis. This sample gives about 99,000 distinct CDR3 sequences in total; roughly 6% of them show up just once. The ten largest clones take up about 41% of the sample.

The CDR3 contains 19 residues, cysteine and phenylalanine counted. CDR3 DNA only is kept here, 57 bases in frame from base 1. Sequences SGHVS (CDR1) and FNYEAQ (CDR2) are obtained from the germline V gene. V sheds 1 base and J sheds 2 bases, leaving 21 bases between their ends. The receptor's source is a man between 18 and 29 years old who received the YFV17D yellow fever vaccine. This chain is built from TRBV7-6 and TRBJ2-1; TRBD2 is a weak D gene call, 5 bases matching. The material sequenced was CD8+ T cells sorted from PBMCs, taken 10 days after the yellow fever booster vaccination. The CDR3 reads as follows: CASSLVSGINKNPYNEQFF. The nucleotides read TGTGCCAGCAGCTTAGTTTCGGGGATAAACAAAAACCCCTACAATGAGCAGTTCTTC.